The rows below give T cell receptor beta chains drawn from one sample of a study of T cell changes during pregnancy in multiple sclerosis. Using immunoSEQ multiplex PCR, the repertoire was profiled, and TCRdb retains in-frame clones only, with some absent. The data contain around 69,000 clones, around nine tenths of them singletons. Source: peripheral blood, taken in the second trimester of pregnancy. These receptors all stem from a female donor in good health, enrolled as a control in a pregnancy study. Each CDR3 is given with its conserved first and last residue. The D gene is left open where the match is weak. Not all rows give a size; the values are once, few, many and, for expanded clones, a class.

TRBJ2-2 | NA | TRBV6-6 | NA | TGTGCCAGCAGTTACGAGCCCCAGCGCGGGGAGCTGTTTTTT | CASSYEPQRGELFF
TRBJ2-7 | TRBD1 | TRBV13 | NA | TGTGCCAGCAGCCCAGGGACAGAGGGACCGGAGCAGTACTTC | CASSPGTEGPEQYF
TRBJ2-2 | NA | TRBV5-1 | once | TGCGCCAGCAGGTATACCGGGGAGCTGTTTTTT | CASRYTGELFF
TRBJ2-1 | NA | TRBV6-5 | NA | TGTGCCAGCGCAGAAAACAATGAGCAGTTCTTC | CASAENNEQFF
TRBJ1-5 | NA | TRBV10-3 | NA | TGTGCCACTAGAGAAGGGGGAACCAATCAGCCCCAGCATTTT | CATREGGTNQPQHF
TRBJ2-1 | TRBD2 | TRBV2 | NA | TGTGCCAGCAGTGAAAACGTGGGACTAGTAGGGAACAATGAGCAGTTCTTC | CASSENVGLVGNNEQFF
TRBJ1-5 | TRBD1 | TRBV16 | NA | TGTGCCAGCAGCCGGACAGGGGGTAGCAATCAGCCCCAGCATTTT | CASSRTGGSNQPQHF
TRBJ2-5 | NA | TRBV9 | medium-sized | TGTGCCAGCAGCGTAGGGGGGACTCCTAGAGAGGGAGAGGACCAGTACTTC | CASSVGGTPREGEDQYF
TRBJ2-5 | NA | TRBV5-1 | NA | TGCGCCAGCAGCCCTTGGACAGAACAAGAGACCCAGTACTTC | CASSPWTEQETQYF
TRBJ2-5 | TRBD2 | TRBV7-8 | NA | TGTGCCAGCAGCTTCCTGCGGGGGAGCCAAGAGACCCAGTACTTC | CASSFLRGSQETQYF
TRBJ1-1 | NA | TRBV10-3 | NA | TGTGCCATCAGTCTACAGGAGAACACTGAAGCTTTCTTT | CAISLQENTEAFF
TRBJ2-7 | NA | TRBV29-1 | NA | TGCAGCGCCGCGGAAGCCTACGAGCAGTACTTC | CSAAEAYEQYF
TRBJ2-3 | TRBD2 | TRBV5-5 | NA | TGTGCCAGCAGCTTGGCAGCGGGGTCGTCAGATACGCAGTATTTT | CASSLAAGSSDTQYF
TRBJ1-3 | NA | TRBV7-2 | once | TGTGCCAGCAGCCCCCCGGGAAACACCATATATTTT | CASSPPGNTIYF
TRBJ1-1 | TRBD1 | TRBV19 | NA | TGTGCCAGTAGTATAACTCGTCCGGACAGGATCACTGAAGCTTTCTTT | CASSITRPDRITEAFF
TRBJ2-2 | TRBD2 | TRBV7-9 | few | TGTGCCCGGGGGGACACCGGGGAGCTGTTTTTT | CARGDTGELFF
TRBJ1-1 | NA | TRBV29-1 | NA | TGCAGCGGCCTCCCCGGCGGTAACACTGAAGCTTTCTTT | CSGLPGGNTEAFF
TRBJ2-4 | TRBD1 | TRBV28 | NA | TGTGCCAGCAGATCCTCAGGGGGTAGGGACATTCAGTACTTC | CASRSSGGRDIQYF
TRBJ1-5 | TRBD1 | TRBV4-2 | NA | TGTGCCAGCAGCCACTCGCAGGAGGGACAGGGGGCGTTACAGCCCCAGCATTTT | CASSHSQEGQGALQPQHF
TRBJ2-1 | NA | TRBV4-3 | NA | TGCGCCAGCAGCCAAGATTGGTGGCGGGGGCTAAACAATGAGCAGTTCTTC | CASSQDWWRGLNNEQFF
TRBJ2-5 | NA | TRBV7-9 | NA | TGTGCCAGCAGGGGGGCGGAGACCCAGTACTTC | CASRGAETQYF
TRBJ1-2 | TRBD1 | TRBV7-3 | NA | TGTGCCAGCAGCACCACAGGGGGTGGCTACACCTTC | CASSTTGGGYTF
TRBJ2-5 | NA | TRBV4-2 | NA | TGTGCCAGCAGTCGTGATCGGGGGGCCACGGAGACCCAGTACTTC | CASSRDRGATETQYF
TRBJ1-2 | NA | TRBV6-1 | NA | TGTGCCAGCAGTGTAACAGCTGATGGCTACACCTTC | CASSVTADGYTF
TRBJ1-4 | NA | TRBV28 | NA | TGTGCCAGCAGTACCCCAGGGGCAACTAATGAAAAACTGTTTTTT | CASSTPGATNEKLFF
TRBJ2-3 | NA | TRBV7-2 | NA | TGTGCCAGCAGCCCTAGCTCAGATACGCAGTATTTT | CASSPSSDTQYF
TRBJ2-1 | NA | TRBV7-2 | NA | TGTGCCAGCAGGTCTTTCTCCTACAATGAGCAGTTCTTC | CASRSFSYNEQFF
TRBJ2-3 | TRBD1 | TRBV10-2 | NA | TGCGCCAGCAGGTCCGGGACAGGGGGGGCTAGCACAGATACGCAGTATTTT | CASRSGTGGASTDTQYF
TRBJ1-4 | NA | TRBV9 | NA | TGTGCCAGCAGCGTAGGAGGGGGAGCTAATGAAAAACTGTTTTTT | CASSVGGGANEKLFF
TRBJ2-7 | TRBD1 | TRBV5-6 | NA | TGTGCCAGCGCCGGGACAGGGGGCTACGAGCAGTACTTC | CASAGTGGYEQYF
TRBJ2-7 | NA | TRBV7-3 | once | TGTGCCAGCAGCTTAACGGGGCAGGGGAGCGAGCAGTACTTC | CASSLTGQGSEQYF
TRBJ1-6 | NA | TRBV2 | NA | TGTGCCAGCACGAGGGGGAGAAATTCACCCCTCCACTTT | CASTRGRNSPLHF
TRBJ2-6 | NA | TRBV7-9 | NA | TGTGCCAGCAGCTTTTCAAGGGGCAGCGAATGGGGGGCCAACGTCCTGACTTTC | CASSFSRGSEWGANVLTF
TRBJ2-1 | NA | TRBV4-3 | NA | TGCGCCAGCAGCCAAGATGGGGGGGGGCCACGGCAGTTCTTC | CASSQDGGGPRQFF
TRBJ1-2 | TRBD1 | TRBV5-5 | once | TGTGCCAGCAGCCCGACAGGGCTGGATGGCTACACCTTC | CASSPTGLDGYTF
TRBJ2-2 | NA | TRBV6-5 | NA | TGTGCCAGCAGAAGCACGATCGGGGAGCTGTTTTTT | CASRSTIGELFF
TRBJ2-7 | TRBD2 | TRBV27 | NA | TGTGCCAGCAGTTTATTAGCGGGGGGACACTACGAGCAGTACTTC | CASSLLAGGHYEQYF